This is a list of T cell receptor beta chains from one sample in a study of T cell repertoires in aging, cancer and after chemotherapy. TCRdb used MiXCR to reprocess the multiplex PCR reads, holding one entry per CDR3 protein. This sample yields about 9,400 distinct CDR3 sequences, of which approximately 40% are seen a single time; roughly 4% belongs to the top ten. Sequenced: blood. Receptors were obtained from a human donor in good health. Both conserved end residues are part of each CDR3. The D gene is left open where the match is weak. Rows give clone size only sometimes, using once, few, many, or a class for an expanded clone.

CDR3 protein | CDR3 DNA | CDR3 length | D gene | J gene | clone size | V gene
CASSLTGPSPYGYTF | TGTGCCAGCAGTCTCACAGGGCCTAGCCCCTATGGCTACACCTTC | 15 | NA | TRBJ1-2 | once | TRBV12-3/TRBV12-4
CASSDPDRGHSPLHF | TGCGCCAGCAGTGACCCGGACAGGGGGCACTCACCCCTCCACTTT | 15 | TRBD1 | TRBJ1-6 | NA | TRBV6-5
CASSYIIQGSEETQYF | TGTGCCAGCAGTTATATTATACAGGGGAGCGAGGAGACCCAGTACTTC | 16 | TRBD1 | TRBJ2-5 | once | TRBV28
CASSSGQGTIYEQYF | TGTGCCAGCAGCTCGGGACAGGGTACCATCTACGAGCAGTACTTC | 15 | TRBD1 | TRBJ2-7 | few | TRBV6-5
CASSYGGLGYTF | TGTGCCAGCAGTTACGGGGGACTTGGCTACACCTTC | 12 | NA | TRBJ1-2 | NA | TRBV6-2/TRBV6-3
CASTRAGERGYEQYF | TGTGCCAGCACACGAGCGGGAGAGAGGGGTTACGAGCAGTACTTC | 15 | TRBD2 | TRBJ2-7 | NA | TRBV13
CSGTRGNEAFF | TGCAGCGGAACCCGGGGAAATGAAGCTTTCTTT | 11 | NA | TRBJ1-1 | few | TRBV29-1
CASSFLMNTEAFF | TGTGCCAGCAGTTTCCTAATGAACACTGAAGCTTTCTTT | 13 | NA | TRBJ1-1 | NA | TRBV12-3/TRBV12-4
CASSRGALREQYF | TGTGCCAGCAGCCGAGGGGCCCTCCGCGAGCAGTACTTC | 13 | NA | TRBJ2-7 | few | TRBV5-4
CASSSDRGSYNSPLHF | TGTGCCAGCAGCTCAGACAGGGGCTCCTATAATTCACCCCTCCACTTT | 16 | TRBD1 | TRBJ1-6 | few | TRBV6-5
CASISTGGEETQYF | TGTGCCAGCATCTCGACCGGGGGAGAAGAGACCCAGTACTTC | 14 | NA | TRBJ2-5 | NA | TRBV11-2
CASSHGSGGDNQPQHF | TGTGCCAGCAGCCATGGTTCCGGGGGGGACAATCAGCCCCAGCATTTT | 16 | NA | TRBJ1-5 | NA | TRBV7-2
CASGDRGFVGYTF | TGTGCCAGCGGTGACAGGGGCTTTGTTGGCTACACCTTC | 13 | TRBD1 | TRBJ1-2 | NA | TRBV13
CASTEMGLASSYEQYF | TGTGCCAGCACCGAAATGGGACTAGCAAGCTCCTACGAGCAGTACTTC | 16 | TRBD2 | TRBJ2-7 | NA | TRBV12-3/TRBV12-4
CASRLDREEETQYF | TGTGCCAGCAGGCTAGACAGGGAGGAAGAGACCCAGTACTTC | 14 | NA | TRBJ2-5 | NA | TRBV7-6
CASSLVLNRGGPKSSGANVLTF | TGTGCCAGCAGCTTAGTATTGAACCGAGGGGGCCCAAAGAGCTCTGGGGCCAACGTCCTGACTTTC | 22 | TRBD1 | TRBJ2-6 | NA | TRBV13
CASSGTDNSPLHF | TGTGCCAGTAGTGGCACGGATAATTCACCCCTCCACTTT | 13 | NA | TRBJ1-6 | NA | TRBV19
CASTHRRENTEAFF | TGTGCCAGCACCCATCGCCGGGAGAACACTGAAGCTTTCTTT | 14 | NA | TRBJ1-1 | few | TRBV6-6
CASSYQGAAGTDTQYF | TGTGCCAGCAGTTACCAGGGGGCTGCAGGGACAGATACGCAGTATTTT | 16 | TRBD1 | TRBJ2-3 | NA | TRBV6-5
CASSHRTGEVGVFF | TGTGCCAGCAGCCACCGGACAGGGGAGGTTGGGGTGTTCTTC | 14 | TRBD1 | TRBJ2-1 | NA | TRBV13
CSSLTGLALNEQFF | TGCAGCTCACTTACGGGACTAGCGTTAAATGAGCAGTTCTTC | 14 | TRBD2 | TRBJ2-1 | medium-sized | TRBV29-1
CASSYSIAGALEQYF | TGTGCCAGCAGTTACTCGATAGCGGGGGCTCTCGAGCAGTACTTC | 15 | TRBD2 | TRBJ2-7 | few | TRBV6-5
CASSDGGPNTEAFF | TGTGCCAGCTCGGACGGGGGACCAAACACTGAAGCTTTCTTT | 14 | NA | TRBJ1-1 | NA | TRBV18
CANSQSPGQGAYEQYF | TGTGCCAACAGCCAAAGTCCGGGACAGGGGGCTTACGAGCAGTACTTC | 16 | TRBD1 | TRBJ2-7 | NA | TRBV14
CASSLWFPLKVPLHF | TGTGCCAGCAGTTTATGGTTCCCCTTGAAGGTACCCCTCCACTTT | 15 | NA | TRBJ1-6 | few | TRBV27
CASSFLAESSYEQYF | TGTGCCAGCAGCTTCCTAGCGGAGAGCTCCTACGAGCAGTACTTC | 15 | TRBD2 | TRBJ2-7 | NA | TRBV7-2
CASSGDSSSYEQYF | TGTGCCAGTTCCGGGGACTCGAGCTCCTACGAGCAGTACTTC | 14 | NA | TRBJ2-7 | few | TRBV19
CASSIVEGAHGYTF | TGTGCCAGTAGTATAGTGGAAGGGGCCCATGGCTACACCTTC | 14 | NA | TRBJ1-2 | NA | TRBV19
CASSQPRTSEQFF | TGTGCCAGCAGCCAACCTAGGACTAGCGAGCAGTTCTTC | 13 | TRBD2 | TRBJ2-1 | NA | TRBV7-2
CASSVRDGAYEQYF | TGTGCCAGTAGTGTCCGGGACGGCGCCTACGAGCAGTACTTC | 14 | NA | TRBJ2-7 | NA | TRBV19
CAWSGASGSPTGELFF | TGTGCCTGGAGTGGGGCTAGCGGGAGTCCCACCGGGGAGCTGTTTTTT | 16 | TRBD2 | TRBJ2-2 | few | TRBV30
CASSRTGGGNEKLFF | TGTGCCAGCTCACGGACAGGAGGGGGGAATGAAAAACTGTTTTTT | 15 | TRBD1 | TRBJ1-4 | few | TRBV18
CASSSKQGPDTQYF | TGTGCCAGCAGCTCGAAACAGGGGCCAGATACGCAGTATTTT | 14 | TRBD1 | TRBJ2-3 | NA | TRBV13
CASSVSSNQPQHF | TGTGCCAGTAGTGTCTCGAGCAATCAGCCCCAGCATTTT | 13 | NA | TRBJ1-5 | NA | TRBV10-3
CASSPYGPHNEQFF | TGTGCCAGCAGCCCGTACGGTCCTCACAATGAGCAGTTCTTC | 14 | NA | TRBJ2-1 | NA | TRBV6-2/TRBV6-3
CASSDSRTWTGSSYNEQFF | TGTGCCAGCAGTGACTCGCGAACTTGGACAGGGAGCTCCTACAATGAGCAGTTCTTC | 19 | TRBD1 | TRBJ2-1 | NA | TRBV6-5
CASSTVPGLEQFF | TGTGCCAGCAGTACGGTACCCGGACTTGAGCAGTTCTTC | 13 | NA | TRBJ2-1 | NA | TRBV6-4
CASSPVDRGGYTF | TGTGCCAGCTCACCAGTGGACAGAGGTGGCTACACCTTC | 13 | NA | TRBJ1-2 | few | TRBV18
CASRTSGGRGTGELFF | TGTGCCAGCAGGACTAGCGGGGGCCGCGGCACCGGGGAGCTGTTTTTT | 16 | TRBD2 | TRBJ2-2 | NA | TRBV6-5
CASSLDTPAGAGNTIYF | TGTGCCAGCAGCTTGGACACACCGGCAGGGGCCGGAAACACCATATATTTT | 17 | NA | TRBJ1-3 | NA | TRBV5-4
CSARDLESGEQFF | TGCAGTGCTAGGGACCTGGAGTCGGGTGAGCAGTTCTTC | 13 | NA | TRBJ2-1 | once | TRBV20-1
CASSLVGTGGTGANVLTF | TGTGCCAGCAGCTTAGTCGGGACGGGGGGAACTGGGGCCAACGTCCTGACTTTC | 18 | TRBD2 | TRBJ2-6 | NA | TRBV19
CASSISGGRNTEAFF | TGTGCCAGTAGTATTTCGGGGGGCAGGAACACTGAAGCTTTCTTT | 15 | NA | TRBJ1-1 | NA | TRBV19